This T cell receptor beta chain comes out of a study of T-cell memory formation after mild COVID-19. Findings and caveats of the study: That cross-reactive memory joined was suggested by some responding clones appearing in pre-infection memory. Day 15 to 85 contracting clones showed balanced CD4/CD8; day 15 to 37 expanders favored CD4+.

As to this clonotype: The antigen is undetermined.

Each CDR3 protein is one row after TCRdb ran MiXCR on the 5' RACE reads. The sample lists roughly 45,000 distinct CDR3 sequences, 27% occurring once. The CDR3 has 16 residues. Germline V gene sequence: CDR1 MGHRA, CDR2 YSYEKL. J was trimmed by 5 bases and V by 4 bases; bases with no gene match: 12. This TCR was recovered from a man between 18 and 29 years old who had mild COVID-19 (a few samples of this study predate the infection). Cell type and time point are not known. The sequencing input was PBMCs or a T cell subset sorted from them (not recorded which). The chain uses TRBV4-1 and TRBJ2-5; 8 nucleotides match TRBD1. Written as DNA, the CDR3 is TGCGCCAGCAGCCGATACACCAGGGGGCAGGTTGAGACCCAGTACTTC. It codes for CASSRYTRGQVETQYF.